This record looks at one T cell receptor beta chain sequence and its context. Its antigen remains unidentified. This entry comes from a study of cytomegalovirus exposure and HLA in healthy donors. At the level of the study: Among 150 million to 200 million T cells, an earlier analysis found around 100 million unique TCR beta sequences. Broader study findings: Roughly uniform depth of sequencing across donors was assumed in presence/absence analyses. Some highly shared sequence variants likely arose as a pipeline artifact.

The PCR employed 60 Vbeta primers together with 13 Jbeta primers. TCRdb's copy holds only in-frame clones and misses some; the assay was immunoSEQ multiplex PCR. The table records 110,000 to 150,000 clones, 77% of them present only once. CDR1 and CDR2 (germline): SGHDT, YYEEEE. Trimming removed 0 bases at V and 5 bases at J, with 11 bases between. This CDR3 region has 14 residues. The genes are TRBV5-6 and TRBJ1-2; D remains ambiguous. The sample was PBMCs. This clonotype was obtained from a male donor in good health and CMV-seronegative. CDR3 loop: CASSLGGLGYGYTF. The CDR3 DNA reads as TGTGCCAGCAGCTTGGGAGGGCTTGGTTATGGCTACACCTTC.